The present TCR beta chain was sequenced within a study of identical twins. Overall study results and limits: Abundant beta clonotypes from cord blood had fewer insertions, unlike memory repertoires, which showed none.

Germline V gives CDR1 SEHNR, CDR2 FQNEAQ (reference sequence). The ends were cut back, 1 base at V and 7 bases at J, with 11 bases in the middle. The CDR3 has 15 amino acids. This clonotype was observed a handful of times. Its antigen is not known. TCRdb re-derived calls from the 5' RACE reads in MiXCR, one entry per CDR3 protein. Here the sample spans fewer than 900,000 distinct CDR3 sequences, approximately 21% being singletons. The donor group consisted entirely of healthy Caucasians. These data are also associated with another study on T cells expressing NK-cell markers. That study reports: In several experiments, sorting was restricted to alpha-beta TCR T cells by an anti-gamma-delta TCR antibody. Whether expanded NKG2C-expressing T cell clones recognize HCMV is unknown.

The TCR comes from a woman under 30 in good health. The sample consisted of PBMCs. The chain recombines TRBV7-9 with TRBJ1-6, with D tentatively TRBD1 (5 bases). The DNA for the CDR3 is TGTGCCAGCAGCTTAGGGGCGGGGGTGAATTCACCCCTCCACTTT. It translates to CASSLGAGVNSPLHF.